This T cell receptor (beta chain) comes out of a study of radiation and T cells in renal cell carcinoma. Sample time point: baseline pretreatment blood. The sample's treatment: 15 Gy SBRT to primary tumor, nephrectomy 4 weeks later. Clones were sequenced by immunoSEQ multiplex PCR, and TCRdb holds only the in-frame ones, with some missing. The table records 150,000 or so clones, around nine tenths of them present only once. The CDR3 has 15 residues. Trimming shortened V by 5 bases and J by 5 bases, and 15 bases separated the two germline ends. Germline V gene lookup returns CDR1 SGHVS and CDR2 FNYEAQ.

This chain links TRBV7-6 with TRBJ2-2; D is unresolved. The receptor comes from a woman in her forties or fifties with renal cell carcinoma. The sequencing here drew on blood, taken from a patient whose treatment included radiotherapy and nephrectomy. CDR3 protein: CASSPTVTLTGELFF. DNA for the CDR3: TGTGCCAGCAGCCCCACGGTTACCCTGACCGGGGAGCTGTTTTTT.